These T cell receptor beta chains were read from a single sample in a study of blood T cell repertoires in COVID-19. Some clones are missing from TCRdb's copy, which holds only in-frame ones; the method was immunoSEQ multiplex PCR. This table has roughly 100,000 clones, over 75% appearing once. Sequenced material: peripheral blood. The receptors shown here come from a human donor in a cohort sampled during active COVID-19. CDR3s include the opening cysteine and the closing phenylalanine or tryptophan. A D gene is named only where the DNA matches it firmly. For some rows the clone size is stated as once, few or many, or as a class when expanded; others skip it.

>-|TRBD1|TRBJ2-1|TRBV10-3
CAISEDRESYNEQFF
TGTGCCATCAGCGAAGACAGGGAAAGCTACAATGAGCAGTTCTTC
>-|-|TRBJ1-1|TRBV5-1
CASSLSSAGSVNTEAFF
TGCGCCAGCAGCCTCTCTTCGGCAGGTAGCGTGAACACTGAAGCTTTCTTT
>once|-|TRBJ2-7|TRBV9
CASSVETDYEQYF
TGTGCCAGCAGCGTCGAAACAGACTACGAGCAGTACTTC
>-|TRBD2|TRBJ2-1|TRBV7-2
CASSSEGLAGGVGEQFF
TGTGCCAGCAGCTCCGAAGGACTAGCGGGGGGGGTTGGTGAGCAGTTCTTC
>-|-|TRBJ2-3|TRBV25-1
CASSASGSDTQYF
TGTGCCAGCAGCGCCTCGGGGTCAGATACGCAGTATTTT
>-|-|TRBJ2-1|TRBV7-2
CASSLGETSTQFF
TGTGCCAGCAGCTTAGGGGAGACCAGTACGCAGTTCTTC
>-|-|TRBJ2-7|TRBV27
CASSLSGGGVGGWQYF
TGTGCCAGCAGTTTATCGGGGGGAGGAGTTGGAGGATGGCAGTACTTC
>few|TRBD2|TRBJ2-1|TRBV4-1
CASSQVLGLAGGTPEQFF
TGCGCCAGCAGCCAAGTCTTAGGGCTAGCGGGAGGCACACCGGAGCAGTTCTTC
>-|TRBD1|TRBJ2-3|TRBV29-1
CSARTGGPDTQYF
TGCAGCGCCAGGACAGGGGGTCCAGATACGCAGTATTTT
>-|-|TRBJ2-5|TRBV30
CAWSRLSGQETQYF
TGTGCCTGGAGTCGCCTTAGCGGCCAAGAGACCCAGTACTTC